Below, 13 T cell receptor beta chains from the same sample are listed, as sequenced in a study of cytomegalovirus exposure and HLA in healthy donors. The primer mix had 60 Vbeta and 13 Jbeta primers. Clones were read by immunoSEQ multiplex PCR, and TCRdb kept only the in-frame ones, dropping some. The data contain roughly 140,000 clones, around 74% of them singletons. Sequencing used PBMCs. The origin of the receptors is a man between 45 and 60 years old in good health and CMV-seropositive.

This chain joins TRBV5-8 and TRBJ1-6; perhaps TRBD1 as D (6 bases). Per the germline V gene, CDR1 is SGHTS and CDR2 is YDEGEE. The CDR3 contains 15 residues. Deletions cut 0 bases from V and 6 bases from J, with 10 bases between. The CDR3 reads CASSLVRGANSPLHF. The CDR3 nucleotides are TGTGCCAGCAGCTTGGTCAGGGGTGCTAATTCACCCCTCCACTTT.

The V and J genes are TRBV2 and TRBJ2-1; 12 bases match TRBD2. The CDR3 is made up of 16 amino acids. J gave up 5 bases and V 6 bases, and 8 bases lay outside the gene matches. Germline CDR1 and CDR2: SNHLY and FYNNEI. Here the CDR3 reads CASREKGLAGNNEQFF. The CDR3 DNA sequence: TGTGCCAGCAGGGAAAAGGGACTAGCGGGTAACAATGAGCAGTTCTTC.

The chain recombines TRBV7-9 with TRBJ2-4; D ambiguous. The V end was cut by 1 base, the J end by 1 base, with 5 bases between. CDR3 length equals 14 residues. The germline V gene encodes CDR1 SEHNR and CDR2 FQNEAQ (reference sequence). The CDR3 region is CASSLDGAKNIQYF. The CDR3 coding sequence is TGTGCCAGCAGCTTAGACGGGGCCAAAAACATTCAGTACTTC.

This clone has only a few counts. The chain is built from TRBV28 and TRBJ1-2; the D is unclear. This CDR3 is 13 amino acids long. Germline values: CDR1 MDHEN, CDR2 SYDVKM. Trimming left V 3 bases short and J 8 bases short, with 13 bases between. The CDR3 DNA sequence: TGTGCCAGCAGTTTTGCAGGAGGTTGGGGCTACACCTTC. It is translated as CASSFAGGWGYTF.

J is TRBJ2-7 and V is TRBV4-1; TRBD1 matches at 8 bases. The CDR3 is 16 residues long. Losses at the gene ends were 4 bases for V and 2 bases for J; bases not matched to a gene: 10. The V gene's germline CDR1 is MGHRA and CDR2 YSYEKL. The CDR3 spells CASSRGQENIAYEQYF. DNA for the CDR3: TGCGCCAGCAGCCGGGGACAGGAGAATATTGCCTACGAGCAGTACTTC.

This chain uses TRBV5-6 with TRBJ1-4, with TRBD1 matching 7 bases. Per the germline V gene, CDR1 is SGHDT and CDR2 is YYEEEE. Germline trimming cut 4 bases from V and 2 bases from J; bases unmatched to any gene: 5. This CDR3 contains 15 residues. CDR3 amino acids: CASSGETGTNEKLFF. The DNA of the CDR3 is TGTGCCAGCAGCGGAGAGACAGGGACTAATGAAAAACTGTTTTTT.

The rearrangement joins TRBV30 to TRBJ2-7, with TRBD2 matching over 10 bases. The CDR3 is made up of 16 amino acids. Per germline, CDR1 GTSNPN and CDR2 SVGIG (reference sequence). V gave up 2 bases and J gave up 1 base; unmatched junction bases: 8. CDR3 amino acids: CAWSPPGAGGSYEQYF. The CDR3 DNA reads as TGTGCCTGGAGTCCCCCCGGAGCGGGAGGGTCCTACGAGCAGTACTTC.

This chain joins TRBV10-3 and TRBJ2-3; 7 nucleotides align to TRBD2. From germline, CDR1 is ENHRY and CDR2 SYGVKD. The V segment lost 1 base and the J segment 6 bases; nucleotides outside the gene matches: 4. The CDR3 extends over 14 amino acids. Here the CDR3 reads CAISEWKRDDTQYF. The CDR3 coding sequence is TGTGCCATCAGTGAGTGGAAGCGGGACGATACGCAGTATTTT.

The chain couples TRBV11-3 to TRBJ2-1; D possibly corresponds to TRBD2 (5 bases). Germline V lookup: CDR1 SGHNT, CDR2 YENEEA. Between the trimmed V and J ends, which lost 5 bases and 7 bases, there was a span of 15 bases. The length of the CDR3 is 14 residues. CDR3 sequence: CASSLLGLGNEQFF. For the CDR3, the DNA is TGTGCCAGCAGCCTACTCGGACTGGGGAATGAGCAGTTCTTC.

In its sample, this clone was seen a few times. This chain connects TRBV21-1 to TRBJ1-6; the D call in the table, TRBD1, was not verified against the DNA. TRBV21-1 is given as a pseudogene. The length of the CDR3 is 14 residues. CDR3 nucleotide sequence: TGTGCCAGCAGCAAAGGAGACAGGGATTCACCCCTCCACTTT. It translates to CASSKGDRDSPLHF.

This chain uses TRBV7-9 with TRBJ2-1; the D gene is possibly TRBD2 (6 bases). Germline CDR1 reads SEHNR; CDR2 reads FQNEAQ (reference sequence). The CDR3 runs 13 residues. V dropped 5 bases and J dropped 5 bases, with 10 bases sitting between them. In nucleotides, the CDR3 is TGTGCCAGCAGCCCGGGCGGGGACAATGAGCAGTTCTTC. This encodes CASSPGGDNEQFF.

The chain is built from TRBV6-4 and TRBJ2-3, with 8 bases that match TRBD2. There are 15 residues in the CDR3. Germline lookup yields CDR1 MRHNA and CDR2 SNTAGT. Germline trimming cut 6 bases from V and 0 bases from J; bases unmatched to any gene: 5. CDR3 sequence: CASSTLAGSTDTQYF. The CDR3, as DNA: TGTGCCAGCAGCACGCTAGCGGGTAGCACAGATACGCAGTATTTT.

The CDR3 reads CAISESLGAFDYEQYF. The CDR3 nucleotides are TGTGCCATCAGTGAGTCGCTCGGAGCTTTCGACTACGAGCAGTACTTC. The chain couples TRBV10-3 to TRBJ2-7; D unresolved. Per the germline V gene, CDR1 is ENHRY and CDR2 is SYGVKD. The CDR3 loop spans 16 amino acids. The germline V and J ends were trimmed by 0 bases and 3 bases, with 15 bases remaining between them.